The 9 T cell receptor beta chains in this list originate from one sample, sequenced in a study of T-cell memory formation after mild COVID-19. Via MiXCR, TCRdb re-called the 5' RACE reads, giving one row per CDR3 protein. The sample includes about 440,000 distinct CDR3 sequences, approximately 20% of them seen just once. The source material was PBMCs or a T cell subset sorted from them (not recorded which). The receptors derive from an adult woman who had mild COVID-19 (a few samples of this study predate the infection). Cell type and time point are not known.

This clonotype was seen only a few times. This sequence joins TRBV3-1 and TRBJ2-7; TRBD2 matches at 8 bases. Germline CDR1 is LGHDT and CDR2 is YNNKEL (reference sequence). This CDR3 region has 14 residues. Trimming took 6 bases from V and 1 from J; bases not matched to a gene: 5. CDR3: CASSVSGVSYEQYF. CDR3 sequence (DNA): TGTGCCAGCAGTGTTAGCGGGGTTTCCTACGAGCAGTACTTC.

V and J are TRBV5-6 and TRBJ1-2; the D is unclear. Germline lookup yields CDR1 SGHDT and CDR2 YYEEEE. The CDR3 loop spans 11 amino acids. Trimming took 0 bases from V and 7 from J, leaving 4 bases between them. CDR3 sequence: CASSLEAGYTF. In nucleotides, the CDR3 is TGTGCCAGCAGCTTGGAGGCTGGCTACACCTTC.

CDR3 loop: CASSQDRSPGWGSGNTIYF. The CDR3 DNA reads TGCGCCAGCAGCCAAGATCGATCGCCGGGGTGGGGCTCTGGAAACACCATATATTTT. V usage is TRBV4-3 and J usage is TRBJ1-3; no reliable D call. The CDR3 is made up of 19 amino acids. V was pared by 0 bases and J by 0 bases, with 18 bases between. In germline, CDR1 is LGHNA, CDR2 YSLEER.

This clonotype was seen only a few times. The V and J genes are TRBV25-1 and TRBJ2-1; D tentatively reads TRBD1 or TRBD2 (5 bases each). The length of the CDR3 is 14 residues. Germline-derived CDR1 and CDR2 are MGHDK and SYGVNS. The V end was cut by 1 base, the J end by 15 bases, with 19 bases between. CDR3 in DNA: TGTGCCAGCAGTGAATTTGCCGGGACCCGCCGGGTGTTCTTC. It translates to CASSEFAGTRRVFF.

The chain uses TRBV24-1 and TRBJ1-2; possibly TRBD1 for D (6 bases). Germline V gene sequence: CDR1 KGHDR, CDR2 SFDVKD. This CDR3 has 15 residues. V gave up 10 bases and J gave up 8 bases, with 25 bases separating them. The CDR3 region has the DNA TGTGCCACTGCCACTTCCATCGAACAGGGTGGCGGCTACACCTTC. Its translation: CATATSIEQGGGYTF.

There are a few counts of this clonotype. This chain connects TRBV30 to TRBJ2-3; 9 positions agree with TRBD2. This CDR3 has 16 residues. The germline V gene encodes CDR1 GTSNPN and CDR2 SVGIG (reference sequence). The ends lost 4 bases at V and 1 base at J; junction bases unmatched: 9. The DNA for the CDR3 is TGTGCCTGGACTCTCGGGAGGACTAGCGGCACAGATACGCAGTATTTT. Translating gives CAWTLGRTSGTDTQYF.

The sample holds a few counts of this clonotype. V and J are TRBV7-2 and TRBJ2-5; TRBD2 aligns across 14 bases. Germline-derived CDR1 and CDR2 are SGHTA and FQGNSA. V was pared by 4 bases and J by 5 bases, with 6 bases of the junction left unmatched. The CDR3 totals 16 residues. CDR3 bases: TGTGCCAGCAGCTGGACTAGCGGGAGGACGGTGGAGACCCAGTACTTC. This encodes CASSWTSGRTVETQYF.

V usage is TRBV4-1 and J usage is TRBJ2-7; possibly TRBD1 for D (6 bases). CDR3 size: 14 residues. V lost 4 bases, J lost 3 bases, and 13 bases lay in between. Germline V gene sequence: CDR1 MGHRA, CDR2 YSYEKL. The CDR3 region is CASSPRTVGYEQYF. CDR3 DNA sequence: TGCGCCAGCAGCCCCCGGACAGTCGGCTACGAGCAGTACTTC.

J is TRBJ2-7 and V is TRBV27; 10 bases align to TRBD2. V gave up 5 bases and J gave up 5 bases; unmatched junction bases: 9. This CDR3 contains 15 residues. CDR1 MNHEY and CDR2 SMNVEV come from the germline V gene (reference sequence). The CDR3 loop reads CASSPTLAGEDEQYF. DNA for the CDR3: TGTGCCAGCAGTCCGACCCTAGCGGGAGAAGACGAGCAGTACTTC.